What follows is one T cell receptor beta chain and its context. Which antigen it targets is not known. Qualities for individual bases were not recorded, and no much larger clone is one base off. This CDR3 is also generated by other DNA sequences in the sample. These data come from a study of shared clonotypes between healthy human individuals (dated by TCRdb to 2020 to 2022). Concerning the study at large: Three men and two women, aged 18 to 49 years, made up the cohort. Per donor, three plates each were used for CD4 naive and CD4 memory, two for CD8 naive, and one for CD8 memory. To estimate repertoire size and how much clonotype sharing occurs between individuals, the study deeply sequenced the blood TCR repertoires of five healthy adults. To increase sequencing depth and limit assay-specific biases, different laboratories used diverse techniques to prepare libraries and sequence TCR repertoires. Per donor, leukapheresis produced somewhere between about 0.8 and 9.5 billion PBMCs.

The paper's findings and limits, for the study overall: About 5% of naive CD4, 3% to 3.5% of naive CD8, roughly 2.4% of memory CD4, and 0.35% to 0.5% of memory CD8 clonotypes were shared across several donors. Rarefaction of sorted-subset datasets indicated incomplete sequencing despite the large sequencing depth. Clonotypes shared by all four sorted-subset donors showed higher generation probabilities than non-shared clonotypes. Pairwise subsampling indicated that sequencing depth was expected to affect the degree of clonotype sharing among donors. The small number of donors limited the genetic and exposure-history diversity represented. Larger estimated clonotype richness was generally found for naive subsets than for memory subsets. Sampling was limited to blood, and TCR repertoires in tissue likely differ from TCR repertoires in blood.

The germline V gene gives CDR1 as SGDLS and CDR2 as YYNGEE. The CDR3, cysteine through phenylalanine, is 16 amino acids long. The read is trimmed to its CDR3 DNA, 48 bases read in frame from base 1. For this chain, trimming is 0 bases at the V end and 3 bases at the J end, and the number of junction bases without a gene match is 5. Using the deep immunoSEQ assay, multiplex PCR amplified TCR CDR3 regions from genomic DNA. Genomic DNA extracted from each cell subset was distributed evenly over all wells of several immunoSEQ 96-well plates, and each plate served as one replicate. Each replicate PCR for sorted subsets received roughly 0.2 ug genomic DNA, equal to some 32,000 T cell genomes. Purified libraries were measured with a Qubit 3.0 fluorometer, size-checked on a Bioanalyzer 2100, and measured again with the KAPA Library Quantification kit. Each immunoSEQ 96-well plate was sequenced on its own single-read 150-cycle Illumina NextSeq 550 flow cell. The study's processing was this. Because the immunoSEQ output held only junctional sequences and lacked quality scores, the filtering could not match the filtering applied to full-length reads. To assign V/J genes and CDR3, sequences were annotated against IMGT germline references using PyIR, a Python wrapper for IgBLAST v1.9. Reads were removed for weak V/J assignments (E-value above 1e-6), missing CDR3, stop codons, out-of-frame junctions, or ambiguous translated residues. A V3J clonotype was defined by an identical inferred V gene, J gene, and CDR3 amino acid sequence. Percentage overlap between repertoires was computed as shared unique clonotypes divided by the size of the smaller repertoire. Richness of each repertoire was evaluated using RTK rarefaction, the Chao1 estimator, and Recon v2.1 estimates of unobserved clonotypes. For all TCRbeta clonotypes obtained by the gDNA method from a few donors, generation probabilities were computed with OLGA. This is the immuneACCESS table as TCRdb keeps it, with only in-frame sequences that have V and J called. A part of the clones is gone; compared with another copy, unresolved V genes explain less than half, and the rest is unexplained. V and J calls and clone size are as listed in that table; D and trimming were resolved from the DNA. Across this sample there are around 2,100,000 clones, with over 85% seen only once. In total, the top ten clones hold less than 1.5% of the sample.

CD8 naive samples consisted of CD45RO-negative cells that were positively selected for CCR7, yielding a CD45RA+CCR7+ population without TemRA cells. Donors were healthy HIV-negative adults with no recently reported acute infections or vaccinations. Only Caucasian adults living in Nashville, Tennessee, USA were represented among the donors. Blood was collected by leukapheresis, and PBMCs were isolated by Ficoll-Histopaque density gradient centrifugation and then cryopreserved in liquid nitrogen vapor phase. Purity and quantity of every magnetically sorted T cell population were checked by analytical flow cytometry. From each sorted fraction, genomic DNA was isolated and quantified by UV absorbance on a Nanodrop 2000c.

The sample consisted of naive CD8+ T cells sorted from blood. The cell subset or site label here, explained by the study, means: CD45RA+CCR7+. This TCR was sampled from a man aged 18 to 29 in good health. The V and J segments used are TRBV9 and TRBJ2-3; TRBD1 aligns with 9 central bases. The base sequence is TGTGCCAGCAGCGTAGCTGGGACAGGGCGTACAGATACGCAGTATTTT. It translates as CASSVAGTGRTDTQYF.